This T cell receptor beta chain was found in a study of blood T cell repertoires in COVID-19. Study-wide background: Material from acute and convalescent COVID-19 was sourced from the United States, Italy and Spain.

CDR1 and CDR2 from the germline V gene are LNHNV and YYDKDF (reference sequence). The CDR3 extends over 13 amino acids. V was shortened by 5 bases and J by 11 bases, with 16 bases between the two germline ends. The method was immunoSEQ multiplex PCR; TCRdb's version includes in-frame clones alone and lacks a portion of them. The table lists about 110,000 clones, about three quarters of them singletons. This rearrangement joins TRBV15 to TRBJ1-5; perhaps TRBD1 as D (5 bases). Sequenced input: peripheral blood. The origin of this receptor is an elderly woman with active or convalescent COVID-19. The CDR3 DNA reads TGTGCCACCAGCCCACGACCGGGGGGGGCCCAGCATTTT. Protein sequence: CATSPRPGGAQHF.